These T cell receptor beta chains were read from a single sample in a study of blood T cell repertoires in COVID-19. Method: immunoSEQ multiplex PCR; TCRdb's copy keeps in-frame clones and lacks some. The sample lists around 72,000 clones, over 65% occurring once. Material for sequencing was peripheral blood. These receptor sequences come from a woman of 80 years or more with acute or convalescent COVID-19. Each CDR3 is given with its conserved first and last residue. D genes are given only for firm matches. Some rows have no size entry. The others give once, few or many, or a class for an expanded clone.

>NA|TRBV3-1/TRBV3-2|TRBJ1-1|NA
CASSPLLRTAEAFF
TGTGCCAGCAGCCCTCTCCTCCGGACAGCAGAAGCTTTCTTT
>NA|TRBV19|TRBJ1-2|NA
CASSIDLGTNYGYTF
TGTGCCAGTAGTATAGATCTGGGCACAAACTATGGCTACACCTTC
>NA|TRBV30|TRBJ2-2|NA
CASARTGELFF
TGTGCCTCGGCGCGGACCGGGGAGCTGTTTTTT
>NA|TRBV27|TRBJ1-1|NA
CASSLYGGIRETEAFF
TGTGCCAGCAGTTTATATGGGGGCATTCGGGAAACTGAAGCTTTCTTT
>many|TRBV4-1|TRBJ2-7|TRBD2
CASSQPPGLAGGFSYEQYF
TGCGCCAGCAGCCAGCCTCCGGGACTAGCGGGAGGCTTCTCCTACGAGCAGTACTTC
>NA|TRBV7-3|TRBJ2-1|NA
CASSVSQANSEQFF
TGTGCCAGCAGCGTATCACAGGCAAATAGTGAGCAGTTCTTC
>NA|TRBV5-6|TRBJ2-5|TRBD1
CASRPGQGGAYGTQYF
TGTGCCAGCAGACCTGGACAGGGGGGGGCGTACGGGACCCAGTACTTC
>once|TRBV30|TRBJ2-5|TRBD1
CAWSVGTAKETQYF
TGTGCCTGGAGTGTAGGGACAGCAAAAGAGACCCAGTACTTC
>NA|TRBV19|TRBJ1-5|NA
CASSSGTINQPQHF
TGTGCCAGTAGTTCCGGGACAATCAATCAGCCCCAGCATTTT
>NA|TRBV6-1|TRBJ1-1|NA
CASSESGANTEAFF
TGTGCCAGCAGTGAATCGGGAGCTAACACTGAAGCTTTCTTT
>NA|TRBV3-1/TRBV3-2|TRBJ2-7|TRBD1
CASSPRDRGYEQYF
TGTGCCAGCAGCCCCCGGGACAGGGGTTACGAGCAGTACTTC
>NA|TRBV6-5|TRBJ2-4|NA
CASMNSWSDIQYF
TGTGCCAGCATGAACTCCTGGAGTGACATTCAGTACTTC
>NA|TRBV6-5|TRBJ2-2|TRBD2
CASSPGLAPGELFF
TGTGCCAGCAGCCCGGGACTAGCCCCCGGGGAGCTGTTTTTT
>once|TRBV6-6|TRBJ1-4|NA
CASSPRGTFLGLNEKLFF
TGTGCCAGCAGTCCCCGAGGGACTTTTTTGGGCCTTAATGAAAAACTGTTTTTT
>NA|TRBV4-2|TRBJ2-7|TRBD2
CASSQGVGGAVREQYF
TGTGCCAGCAGCCAAGGGGTGGGAGGGGCCGTTCGAGAGCAGTACTTC
>NA|TRBV18|TRBJ2-7|NA
CASSEGHSYEQYF
TGTGCCAGCTCAGAGGGCCACTCCTACGAGCAGTACTTC
>NA|TRBV5-1|TRBJ1-2|NA
CASSPRQDMLPRGYTF
TGCGCCAGCAGCCCTCGTCAGGACATGCTACCCCGCGGCTACACCTTC
>NA|TRBV5-1|TRBJ1-1|NA
CASSPSPQGNFAFF
TGCGCCAGCAGCCCATCACCCCAGGGTAATTTCGCTTTCTTT
>NA|TRBV5-1|TRBJ2-1|TRBD2
CASSLVSSGAYNEQFF
TGCGCCAGCAGCTTGGTTTCTAGCGGAGCCTACAATGAGCAGTTCTTC
>NA|TRBV6-6|TRBJ2-2|TRBD1
CASSTTGGRGEHNPNTGELFF
TGTGCCAGCAGCACGACAGGGGGCAGGGGCGAACACAACCCGAACACCGGGGAGCTGTTTTTT
>NA|TRBV19|TRBJ2-7|TRBD1
CASSPTGSTGTYEQYF
TGTGCCAGTAGCCCGACCGGCTCGACAGGGACCTACGAGCAGTACTTC
>NA|TRBV10-3|TRBJ1-2|NA
CAIRKTNGGNYGYTF
TGTGCCATCAGAAAGACAAACGGGGGAAACTATGGCTACACCTTC
>NA|TRBV2|TRBJ1-2|NA
CASRINRENYGYTF
TGTGCCAGCAGAATAAACCGGGAGAACTATGGCTACACCTTC
>NA|TRBV5-1|TRBJ2-1|NA
CASSFPEPPLNEQFF
TGCGCCAGCAGCTTCCCGGAGCCTCCGTTGAATGAGCAGTTCTTC
>NA|TRBV5-6|TRBJ2-4|TRBD1
CASSLGRPGGMYF
TGTGCCAGCAGCTTGGGTCGGCCAGGGGGAATGTACTTC
>NA|TRBV5-1|TRBJ2-5|NA
CASSFTGQETQYF
TGCGCCAGCAGCTTCACGGGGCAAGAGACCCAGTACTTC
>few|TRBV9|TRBJ1-1|NA
CASSALPQGATEAFF
TGTGCCAGCAGCGCCCTTCCACAGGGCGCGACTGAAGCTTTCTTT
>NA|TRBV2|TRBJ1-1|NA
CASRRQETNTEAFF
TGTGCCAGCAGGCGACAGGAAACGAACACTGAAGCTTTCTTT
>once|TRBV5-4|TRBJ1-3|TRBD1
CASSFDPGQHSGNTIYF
TGTGCCAGCAGTTTTGACCCGGGACAGCACTCTGGAAACACCATATATTTT
>NA|TRBV16|TRBJ1-3|NA
CASSQSLRGTSGNTIYF
TGTGCCAGCAGCCAATCGCTCCGGGGAACCTCTGGAAACACCATATATTTT
>NA|TRBV5-6|TRBJ1-1|NA
CASSSRYTGNTEAFF
TGTGCCAGCAGCTCCCGTTATACAGGGAACACTGAAGCTTTCTTT
>NA|TRBV5-1|TRBJ1-4|TRBD1
CASSPDRTNEKLFF
TGCGCCAGCAGCCCGGACAGGACTAATGAAAAACTGTTTTTT
>NA|TRBV19|TRBJ1-1|TRBD1
CASSRGQGQGGTEAFF
TGTGCCAGTAGTCGTGGACAGGGGCAGGGGGGCACTGAAGCTTTCTTT
>NA|TRBV9|TRBJ2-3|NA
CASSVDGTRPDTQYF
TGTGCCAGCAGCGTAGATGGGACTCGTCCAGATACGCAGTATTTT
>NA|TRBV27|TRBJ2-5|TRBD1
CASKLAGGLGETQYF
TGTGCCAGCAAGTTGGCAGGGGGCCTGGGGGAGACCCAGTACTTC
>NA|TRBV5-1|TRBJ2-2|NA
CASSLPQDYTGELFF
TGCGCCAGCAGCTTGCCCCAGGATTACACCGGGGAGCTGTTTTTT
>once|TRBV12-5|TRBJ2-7|TRBD1
CASGLVTISQGAPREQYF
TGTGCTAGTGGTTTGGTGACGATAAGCCAGGGGGCGCCTCGGGAGCAGTACTTC
>NA|TRBV29-1|TRBJ1-1|TRBD1
CSASGQMNTEAFF
TGCAGCGCCTCGGGACAGATGAACACTGAAGCTTTCTTT
>NA|TRBV5-1|TRBJ1-6|TRBD1
CASTRGQGVSSPLHF
TGCGCCAGCACCAGAGGACAGGGGGTTAGTTCACCCCTCCACTTT
>NA|TRBV19|TRBJ2-3|NA
CASALGYTQYF
TGTGCCAGTGCACTAGGATATACGCAGTATTTT
>NA|TRBV5-4|TRBJ2-1|TRBD2
CASSSGLGDEQFF
TGTGCCAGCAGCTCAGGACTAGGGGATGAGCAGTTCTTC
>NA|TRBV5-1|TRBJ2-4|TRBD1
CASSPGTVKNIQYF
TGCGCCAGCAGCCCGGGGACAGTCAAAAACATTCAGTACTTC
>few|TRBV3-1/TRBV3-2|TRBJ2-7|TRBD2
CASSHGTSYEQYF
TGTGCCAGCAGCCACGGGACTAGCTACGAGCAGTACTTC
>NA|TRBV27|TRBJ1-5|TRBD1
CASSKDRRDQPQHF
TGTGCCAGCAGCAAGGACAGGCGAGATCAGCCCCAGCATTTT
>NA|TRBV3-1/TRBV3-2|TRBJ1-1|NA
CASSFQGNTEAFF
TGTGCCAGCAGCTTCCAGGGGAACACTGAAGCTTTCTTT
>once|TRBV2|TRBJ1-5|NA
CASSVGREGHQPQHF
TGTGCCAGCAGTGTAGGCAGGGAGGGCCATCAGCCCCAGCATTTT